A single sample is the source of the 28 T cell receptor beta chains below, sequenced in a study of blood T cells in healthy people across ages (dated by TCRdb to the mid-2010s). Library generation was performed with 5' RACE. The listed sequencing device is Illumina HiSeq 2500. A second PCR of roughly 6 to 11 cycles was run with a J-beta primer mix and a sample-barcoded 5' primer. TCRdb trimmed public reads at Q25 via fastp, called clones via MiXCR and kept in-frame beta chains. Duplicate CDR3 protein sequences are folded into a single record with the most common DNA and genes. This sample holds about 810,000 distinct CDR3 sequences; approximately 35% were observed only once. About an eighth of the sample comes from the top ten. Sequencing used blood. The source is a man between 18 and 35 years old in good health.

The chain is built from TRBV28 and TRBJ1-5, with a possible D match to TRBD1 (5 bases). V lost 2 bases and J lost 3, with 14 bases in between. The CDR3 is 16 residues long. Germline-derived CDR1 and CDR2 are MDHEN and SYDVKM. As DNA, the CDR3 is TGTGCCAGCAGTTTAGTGAGAAGGGGCGACAATCAGCCCCAGCATTTT. Translating it yields CASSLVRRGDNQPQHF.

As regards this clonotype: One end of the junction fails to match germline, which may point to a read error. The gene calls are TRBV4-3 and TRBJ2-7; a possible D gene is TRBD2 (5 bases). The CDR3 sequence is 15 residues long. Germline-derived CDR1 and CDR2 are LGHNA and YSLEER. The CDR3, as DNA: TGCGCCAGCAGCCAAGAAGGTCGGGGTCCCTACGAGCGGTACTTC. Translating it yields CASSQEGRGPYERYF.

This clonotype has at least ten counts. The genes are TRBV20-1 and TRBJ2-3, with 14 bases fitting TRBD2. This CDR3 spans 17 amino acids. Per germline, CDR1 DFQATT and CDR2 SNEGSKA (reference sequence). V trimming: 5 bases; J trimming: 2 bases; junction bases outside the gene matches: 9. The CDR3 sequence is CSAGLAGGYRPTDTQYF. The CDR3 DNA reads as TGCAGTGCTGGACTAGCGGGGGGCTATAGACCCACAGATACGCAGTATTTT.

This clonotype occurred a few times. The chain uses TRBV7-2 and TRBJ2-5; D is undetermined. The CDR3 contains 12 residues. V was cut by 5 bases and J by 5 bases, with 9 bases left in between. Germline V gives CDR1 SGHTA, CDR2 FQGNSA. CDR3 amino acids: CASSPKIETQYF. The CDR3 nucleotides read TGTGCCAGCAGCCCGAAGATCGAGACCCAGTACTTC.

This clonotype was seen a few times. V and J are TRBV7-3 and TRBJ1-5; no clear D gene. V gave up 8 bases and J gave up 6 bases, with 14 bases separating them. CDR3 length: 13 amino acids. CDR1 and CDR2 from the germline V gene are SGHTA and FQGTGA. This CDR3 is CASHRDTSQPQHF. The CDR3 nucleotides are TGTGCCAGCCATCGGGATACTAGTCAGCCCCAGCATTTT.

This clonotype was found many times. The chain combines TRBV20-1 with TRBJ2-3; D unclear. CDR3 length equals 13 residues. CDR1 is DFQATT and CDR2 is SNEGSKA in the germline V gene (reference sequence). V lost 2 bases, J lost 2 bases, and 8 bases lay in between. CDR3 nucleotide sequence: TGCAGTGCTAGAATGCGGTCCACAGATACGCAGTATTTT. Translating it yields CSARMRSTDTQYF.

This chain's CDR3 is CASSPLAFSTDTQYF. The CDR3 DNA sequence: TGTGCCAGCTCACCACTAGCGTTTAGCACAGATACGCAGTATTTT. The gene calls are TRBV18 and TRBJ2-3, with D tentatively TRBD2 (5 bases). The V end lost 1 base, the J end lost 0 bases, and 8 bases lay between the germline ends. Germline loops: CDR1 KGHSH, CDR2 LQKENI. The CDR3 runs to 15 residues.

The V and J genes are TRBV29-1 and TRBJ2-1, with D maybe TRBD2 (5 bases). CDR1 is SQVTM, CDR2 ANQGSEA, per germline. The CDR3 has 12 residues. V lost 4 bases, J lost 15 bases, and 19 bases lay in between. DNA for the CDR3: TGCAGCGTTGTGCCAGGTGAGGGCAACCGGTTCTTC. Amino acid sequence: CSVVPGEGNRFF.

The V and J genes are TRBV7-8 and TRBJ2-7; the D is unclear. V gave up 1 base and J gave up 7 bases, with 23 bases separating them. The CDR3 runs 17 residues. Germline V lookup: CDR1 SGHVS, CDR2 FQNEAQ. In DNA, the CDR3 is TGTGCCAGCAGCTTAGGGGTTCGTATGAGCTCCTACAATGAGCAGTACTTC. The encoded protein is CASSLGVRMSSYNEQYF.

Comment on this clonotype: Compared with germline, one end of the junction differs, possibly owing to a read error. The chain employs TRBV4-2 and TRBJ2-3; a possible D gene is TRBD1 (7 bases). CDR3 size: 24 residues. Per germline, CDR1 LGHNA and CDR2 YNFKEQ. The CDR3 here is CASSGFRDRAEDKKGGFSTDTQCF. The CDR3 nucleotides read TGTGCCAGCAGCGGATTCCGGGACAGAGCCGAGGATAAGAAGGGGGGCTTCAGCACAGATACGCAGTGTTTT.

This CDR3 is CASSERTGTPYNEQYF. CDR3 in DNA: TGTGCCAGCAGTGAACGGACAGGGACGCCCTACAATGAGCAGTACTTC. The chain has TRBV2 and TRBJ2-7; the match to TRBD1 covers 8 bases. CDR3 length: 16 residues. CDR1 and CDR2 from the germline V gene are SNHLY and FYNNEI. V shed 2 bases, J shed 7 bases, and the junction held 13 bases outside the gene matches.

This clonotype was detected once. Mismatch with germline at one junction end may stem from a read error. The chain uses TRBV7-2 and TRBJ2-2; D possibly corresponds to TRBD1 (6 bases). Germline-derived CDR1 and CDR2 are SGHTA and FQGNSA. The CDR3 runs 15 residues. Here the CDR3 DNA reads TGTGCCGGCAGCTCAAACAGGGAAGGGGCCGGGGAGCTGTTTTTT. Its protein is CAGSSNREGAGELFF.

The chain carries TRBV11-2 and TRBJ2-3, with D perhaps matching TRBD1 or TRBD2 (5 bases each). Germline V gives CDR1 SGHAT, CDR2 FQNNGV. This CDR3 has 18 residues. Trimming removed 5 bases from V and 1 base from J, with 22 bases in between. For the CDR3, the DNA is TGTGCCAGCAGCGGATCTACTTCCGGGGTCAGGGGCACAGATACGCAGTATTTT. As protein: CASSGSTSGVRGTDTQYF.

At least ten counts were recorded for this clonotype. The gene calls are TRBV10-3 and TRBJ2-1; 12 bases map to TRBD1. The V segment lost 11 bases and the J segment 0 bases; nucleotides outside the gene matches: 8. The CDR3 loop spans 16 amino acids. Germline V gene data show CDR1 as ENHRY and CDR2 as SYGVKD. In DNA form, the CDR3 reads TGTGCCTCCCGGGACAGGGGGCAAAGCTCCTACAATGAGCAGTTCTTC. It encodes CASRDRGQSSYNEQFF.

The chain is built from TRBV20-1 and TRBJ2-3, with 7 positions matching TRBD2. CDR3 size: 14 residues. CDR1 and CDR2 (germline): DFQATT, SNEGSKA (reference sequence). V lost 6 bases, J lost 7 bases, and 13 bases stayed unmatched. CDR3 sequence reads: CSAERSGVTNTQYF. The CDR3, as DNA: TGCAGTGCGGAGAGGAGCGGGGTCACGAATACGCAGTATTTT.

This clonotype occurred a few times. The J gene is TRBJ1-1, the V gene TRBV7-3, with 7 bases fitting TRBD1. The length of the CDR3 is 14 residues. CDR1 and CDR2 (germline): SGHTA, FQGTGA. Trimming at V came to 4 bases and at J to 5 bases, leaving 7 bases not matched to a gene. The CDR3 bases are TGTGCCAGCAGCTCCGGGACAGAGAGTACTGAAGCTTTCTTT. Translation: CASSSGTESTEAFF.

J is TRBJ1-5 and V is TRBV27; D is ambiguous. CDR1 and CDR2 from the germline V gene are MNHEY and SMNVEV (reference sequence). This CDR3 contains 14 residues. Trimming removed 0 bases from V and 1 base from J, with 4 bases in between. The CDR3 coding sequence is TGTGCCAGCAGTTTATCGTGGAGCAATCAGCCCCAGCATTTT. Translating gives CASSLSWSNQPQHF.

This clonotype appeared a few times. The chain links TRBV9 to TRBJ1-5, with D hard to call. Germline V gene sequence: CDR1 SGDLS, CDR2 YYNGEE. The CDR3 totals 12 residues. V was shortened by 4 bases and J by 11 bases, with 13 bases between the two germline ends. CDR3 DNA: TGTGCCAGCAGCCCTATGGTGGGAACCCAGCATTTT. It translates to CASSPMVGTQHF.

This chain joins TRBV29-1 and TRBJ1-1; D may be TRBD1 (6 bases). CDR1 is SQVTM and CDR2 is ANQGSEA in the germline V gene. V was pared by 4 bases and J by 0 bases, with 12 bases between. CDR3 length equals 14 residues. CDR3 in amino acids: CSVAADSLNTEAFF. As DNA, the CDR3 is TGCAGCGTTGCGGCGGACAGTCTGAACACTGAAGCTTTCTTT.

This clonotype was counted between two and nine times. V gene TRBV12-3 or TRBV12-4 combines with J gene TRBJ2-7, with 8 bases lining up with TRBD1. V was pared by 10 bases and J by 4 bases, with 9 bases of the junction left unmatched. The CDR3 sequence is 13 residues long. The CDR3 region is CAIHRDRCYEQYF. As DNA, the CDR3 is TGTGCCATCCACCGGGACAGGTGTTACGAGCAGTACTTC.

Regarding this clonotype: A single base separates this from a much larger clone, so it may be a read error. V usage is TRBV4-2 and J usage is TRBJ2-3; D gene uncertain. CDR1 LGHNA and CDR2 YNFKEQ come from the germline V gene. The CDR3 covers 16 residues. CDR3 amino acids: CVSSQDLGWGTDTQYF. DNA for the CDR3: TGCGTCAGCAGCCAAGACCTAGGGTGGGGCACAGATACGCAGTATTTT.

The V call is TRBV9, the J call TRBJ1-3; D gene uncertain. The CDR3 loop spans 18 amino acids. Per the germline V gene, CDR1 is SGDLS and CDR2 is YYNGEE. Trimming left V 3 bases short and J 0 bases short, with 19 bases between. Here the CDR3 reads CASSADQAGDYSGNTIYF. CDR3 in DNA: TGTGCCAGCAGCGCTGACCAAGCAGGTGATTACTCTGGAAACACCATATATTTT. The complete variable domain, with remaining parts taken from reference TRBV9 and TRBJ1-3, reads DSGVTQTPKHLITATGQRVTLRCSPRSGDLSVYWYQQSLDQGLQFLIQYYNGEERAKGNILERFSAQQFPDLHSELNLSSLELGDSALYFCASSADQAGDYSGNTIYFGEGSWLTVV.

This clonotype showed up just a few times. The J gene is TRBJ2-1, the V gene TRBV4-3, with 9 bases aligning to TRBD2. Germline values: CDR1 LGHNA, CDR2 YSLEER. Trimming at V came to 4 bases and at J to 13 bases, leaving 20 bases not matched to a gene. The CDR3 consists of 17 residues. The CDR3 sequence is CASSRRIAGAGVCEQFF. For the CDR3, the DNA is TGCGCCAGCAGCCGAAGGATAGCGGGGGCTGGTGTGTGTGAACAGTTCTTC.

This clonotype was seen only a few times. This chain uses TRBV12-3 or TRBV12-4 with TRBJ1-2, with a possible D match to TRBD1 (6 bases). The V end was cut by 3 bases, the J end by 8 bases, with 7 bases between. There are 11 residues in the CDR3. CDR3 sequence: CASSFQGGYTF. The CDR3, as DNA: TGTGCCAGCAGTTTCCAGGGGGGCTACACCTTC.

The table lists this clonotype with a few counts. The chain joins TRBV4-1 to TRBJ1-4; the D gene is possibly TRBD1 (6 bases). The CDR3 totals 15 residues. The ends were cut back, 0 bases at V and 7 bases at J, with 12 bases in the middle. Looked up from germline, CDR1 is MGHRA and CDR2 is YSYEKL. The CDR3 DNA is TGCGCCAGCAGCCAAGATCAACAGGGCGGTGAAAAACTGTTTTTT. Its translation is CASSQDQQGGEKLFF.

The genes are TRBV5-1 and TRBJ2-5; TRBD2 matches at 9 bases. Looked up from germline, CDR1 is SGHRS and CDR2 is YFSETQ. With V trimmed by 5 bases and J by 2 bases, 1 base remained unmatched. The CDR3 contains 13 residues. The CDR3 loop is CASRAGGQETQYF. In nucleotides, the CDR3 is TGCGCCAGCAGAGCGGGGGGACAAGAGACCCAGTACTTC.

This clonotype was seen more than once but under ten times. The V call is TRBV29-1, the J call TRBJ2-3, with TRBD2 matching 13 bases. The junction had 5 bases not matched to a gene; V was cut back by 4 bases and J by 4 bases. The germline V gene encodes CDR1 SQVTM and CDR2 ANQGSEA. This CDR3 region has 15 residues. The CDR3 sequence is CSVVGLAGVADTQYF. For the CDR3, the DNA is TGCAGCGTTGTCGGACTAGCGGGAGTGGCAGATACGCAGTATTTT.

The V gene is TRBV20-1, the J gene TRBJ2-1; 8 bases agree with TRBD2. V lost 0 bases, J lost 10 bases, and 11 bases stayed unmatched. CDR1 and CDR2 (germline): DFQATT, SNEGSKA (reference sequence). The CDR3 length is 15 residues. The CDR3 is CSARDQRGRFKEQFF. CDR3 bases: TGCAGTGCTAGAGATCAGCGGGGGAGGTTTAAGGAGCAGTTCTTC.